The 30 T cell receptor beta chains presented below share a single source sample, sequenced in a study of regulatory T cells. Study results and limitations: In CD3G-deficient patients, conventional CD4+ T cells were enriched for hydrophobic CDR3 residues at positions 6 and 7.

The PCR used 52 TRBV and 13 TRBJ primers. Method: immunoSEQ multiplex PCR; TCRdb's copy keeps in-frame clones and lacks some. The table shows approximately 31,000 clones, with roughly 92% occurring only once. These receptors have no identified antigens. The sample consisted of conventional CD4+ T cells sorted from blood. All receptors derive from a child under 10 years old with CD3G deficiency.

This rearrangement joins TRBV7-9 to TRBJ2-1; 10 positions match TRBD2. The germline V gene has CDR1 SEHNR and CDR2 FQNEAQ (reference sequence). The length of the CDR3 is 14 residues. With V trimmed by 1 base and J by 7 bases, 1 base remained unmatched. CDR3 region: CASSLETSGNEQFF. The CDR3 DNA reads TGTGCCAGCAGCTTAGAGACTAGCGGGAATGAGCAGTTCTTC.

The sample holds one count of this clone. This rearrangement joins TRBV5-1 to TRBJ2-7, with 9 bases fitting TRBD1. The CDR3 totals 14 residues. V was clipped by 1 base and J by 5 bases; unmatched bases: 4. From germline, CDR1 is SGHRS and CDR2 YFSETQ. In nucleotides, the CDR3 is TGCGCCAGCAGCTTGCCGGGACAGGGTAACGAGCAGTACTTC. This translates into CASSLPGQGNEQYF.

The V and J genes are TRBV6-1 and TRBJ2-1; D gene unclear. This CDR3 has 13 amino acids. The V and J ends lost 0 bases and 4 bases respectively, with 4 bases between them. Germline V gives CDR1 MNHNS, CDR2 SASEGT. The CDR3 DNA reads TGTGCCAGCAGTGAAGCGAGATACAATGAGCAGTTCTTC. This sequence encodes CASSEARYNEQFF.

In DNA form, the CDR3 reads TGCGCCAGCAGTAAGACAGTTCTTGAAGCTTTCTTT. The encoded protein is CASSKTVLEAFF. The chain uses TRBV10-2 and TRBJ1-1, with D maybe TRBD1 (5 bases). The CDR3 totals 12 residues. The germline V gene encodes CDR1 WSHSY and CDR2 SAAADI. The V and J ends lost 5 bases and 7 bases respectively, with 11 bases between them.

The rearrangement uses TRBV28 and TRBJ2-3, with D perhaps TRBD2 (5 bases). V lost 8 bases and J lost 9, with 15 bases in between. This CDR3 comprises 12 residues. From germline, CDR1 is MDHEN and CDR2 SYDVKM. The CDR3 DNA reads as TGTGCCAGCGGTCTAGGTAGCGCCACGCAGTATTTT. Encoded protein: CASGLGSATQYF.

The gene calls are TRBV19 and TRBJ2-3; D may be TRBD2 (6 bases). Trimming took off 5 bases at V and 4 bases at J, with 16 bases between the two ends. The CDR3 runs 15 residues. Germline CDR1 LNHDA, CDR2 SQIVND (reference sequence). The CDR3 reads CASSARERGADTQYF. CDR3 sequence (DNA): TGTGCCAGTAGTGCCCGGGAGAGAGGGGCAGATACGCAGTATTTT.

This clone was observed a single time. The genes are TRBV6-1 and TRBJ2-7, with 8 bases lining up with TRBD1. V lost 4 bases, J lost 2 bases, and 1 base stayed unmatched. The V gene's germline CDR1 is MNHNS and CDR2 SASEGT. The CDR3 sequence is 13 residues long. CDR3 amino acids: CASSGTGTYEQYF. CDR3 DNA: TGTGCCAGCAGTGGGACAGGGACCTACGAGCAGTACTTC.

This rearrangement joins TRBV6-1 to TRBJ2-7; possibly TRBD1 for D (6 bases). Germline CDR1 MNHNS, CDR2 SASEGT. V gave up 9 bases and J gave up 4 bases, with 16 bases separating them. The CDR3 consists of 13 residues. CDR3 DNA: TGTGCCAGTACTAAGGGACACTCTTACGAGCAGTACTTC. It translates to CASTKGHSYEQYF.

A single count supports this clone. The rearrangement joins TRBV18 to TRBJ2-3; 11 bases are shared with TRBD2. V trimming: 3 bases; J trimming: 6 bases; junction bases outside the gene matches: 8. CDR1 is KGHSH, CDR2 LQKENI, per germline. The CDR3 consists of 16 residues. DNA for the CDR3: TGTGCCAGCTCACCGGGACTAGCGGATGCCGGGGATACGCAGTATTTT. Its protein is CASSPGLADAGDTQYF. Full variable domain (rest looked up from reference TRBV18 and TRBJ2-3): NAGVMQNPRHLVRRRGQEARLRCSPMKGHSHVYWYRQLPEEGLKFMVYLQKENIIDESGMPKERFSAEFPKEGPSILRIQQVVRGDSAAYFCASSPGLADAGDTQYFGPGTRLTVL.

This sequence joins TRBV18 and TRBJ1-1, with D possibly TRBD1 on 6 matching bases. Germline V gene sequence: CDR1 KGHSH, CDR2 LQKENI. V was cut by 2 bases and J by 7 bases, with 17 bases left in between. The CDR3 runs to 15 residues. CDR3 sequence: CASSPFRGAGYEAFF. The CDR3 region has the DNA TGTGCCAGCTCACCATTTCGGGGGGCAGGGTATGAAGCTTTCTTT.

The chain joins TRBV28 to TRBJ2-1; possible D gene TRBD2, 6 bases. V lost 3 bases, J lost 10 bases, and 22 bases lay in between. Germline V gives CDR1 MDHEN, CDR2 SYDVKM. The CDR3 consists of 16 residues. Here the CDR3 DNA reads TGTGCCAGCAGTTTTAGGGGACTTTTGGGTACAAGGGAGCAGTTCTTC. This codes for CASSFRGLLGTREQFF.

V gene TRBV6-1 combines with J gene TRBJ1-5; D is uncertain. The CDR3 totals 13 residues. V lost 2 bases and J lost 4, with 6 bases in between. Germline-derived CDR1 and CDR2 are MNHNS and SASEGT. CDR3 coding DNA: TGTGCCAGCAGTGAACCTTGGAATCAGCCCCAGCATTTT. This gives the protein CASSEPWNQPQHF.

V usage is TRBV28 and J usage is TRBJ1-2; no clear D gene. The germline V and J ends were trimmed by 5 bases and 8 bases, with 21 bases remaining between them. This CDR3 is 15 amino acids long. CDR1 MDHEN and CDR2 SYDVKM come from the germline V gene. CDR3 region: CASSPIKTAPRGYTF. As DNA, the CDR3 is TGTGCCAGCAGTCCGATAAAGACGGCACCTAGGGGCTACACCTTC.

V usage is TRBV28 and J usage is TRBJ2-7, with a possible D match to TRBD2 (7 bases). Germline V CDR1 and CDR2: MDHEN, SYDVKM. V dropped 6 bases and J dropped 6 bases, with 18 bases sitting between them. The CDR3 consists of 14 residues. Here the CDR3 reads CASSRLAGAREQYF. The CDR3 DNA sequence: TGTGCCAGCAGCCGCCTCGCGGGGGCGCGCGAGCAGTACTTC.

This clone appeared once. This sequence joins TRBV28 and TRBJ2-1; 9 bases fit TRBD2. This CDR3 is built from 16 residues. V trimming: 3 bases; J trimming: 2 bases; junction bases outside the gene matches: 5. Germline V gene data show CDR1 as MDHEN and CDR2 as SYDVKM. CDR3 residues: CASSLEGGRAYNEQFF. In DNA form, the CDR3 reads TGTGCCAGCAGTTTGGAGGGCGGGAGGGCCTACAATGAGCAGTTCTTC.

The gene calls are TRBV19 and TRBJ2-6; no firm D call. With 7 bases removed from V and 3 bases from J, the gap between germline ends came to 16 bases. The CDR3 sequence is 16 residues long. Germline CDR1 is LNHDA and CDR2 is SQIVND (reference sequence). CDR3 coding DNA: TGTGCCAGTACCACTCTGGACCGCCGTGGGGCCAACGTCCTGACTTTC. Residues: CASTTLDRRGANVLTF.

The CDR3 sequence: CASSAGAGVDEQFF. Here the CDR3 DNA reads TGTGCCAGCAGTGCTGGGGCAGGGGTTGATGAGCAGTTCTTC. The rearrangement uses TRBV6-1 and TRBJ2-1; D is possibly TRBD1 (6 bases). Per germline, CDR1 MNHNS and CDR2 SASEGT. The ends were cut back, 4 bases at V and 8 bases at J, with 15 bases in the middle. The CDR3 covers 14 residues.

This chain uses TRBV28 with TRBJ1-2; D is uncertain. The CDR3 sequence is 11 residues long. CDR1 and CDR2 (germline): MDHEN, SYDVKM. The CDR3 region has the DNA TGTGCGGCTGGGAGGAACTATGGCTACACCTTC. Translated, it gives CAAGRNYGYTF.

The rearrangement joins TRBV28 to TRBJ1-2; D unclear. The CDR3 length is 8 residues. CDR1 is MDHEN and CDR2 is SYDVKM in the germline V gene. The germline V and J ends were trimmed by 10 bases and 10 bases, with 7 bases remaining between them. The CDR3 nucleotides are TGTGCCACCCCAAACTACACCTTC. Translated, it gives CATPNYTF.

This rearrangement joins TRBV5-1 to TRBJ2-3; D perhaps matches TRBD2 (5 bases). The CDR3 runs to 14 residues. CDR1 is SGHRS, CDR2 YFSETQ, per germline. V gave up 0 bases and J gave up 6 bases, with 11 bases separating them. CDR3: CASSLGLPQDTQYF. CDR3 sequence (DNA): TGCGCCAGCAGCTTGGGACTACCACAGGATACGCAGTATTTT.

J is TRBJ2-3 and V is TRBV10-3, with 10 nucleotides matching TRBD2. Germline lookup yields CDR1 ENHRY and CDR2 SYGVKD. V was clipped by 4 bases and J by 12 bases; unmatched bases: 7. This CDR3 is 13 amino acids long. CDR3 bases: TGTGCCATCAGTGTGGCTAGCGGGAGTCCCCAGTATTTT. It codes for CAISVASGSPQYF.

This clone appeared once. J is TRBJ1-2 and V is TRBV6-1; D remains unclear. The germline V gene has CDR1 MNHNS and CDR2 SASEGT. Trimming took off 6 bases at V and 7 bases at J, with 15 bases between the two ends. This CDR3 region has 13 residues. Here the CDR3 reads CASRPPLAGGYTF. The CDR3 DNA is TGTGCCAGCAGACCCCCGTTGGCGGGTGGCTACACCTTC.

The chain couples TRBV28 to TRBJ2-7; 7 bases match TRBD1. This CDR3 spans 14 amino acids. V was pared by 5 bases and J by 8 bases, with 12 bases of the junction left unmatched. CDR1 and CDR2 from the germline V gene are MDHEN and SYDVKM. The CDR3 region has the DNA TGTGCCAGCAGTACCGGGACAGAGAGCCTCAAGCAGTACTTC. Its translation: CASSTGTESLKQYF.

The chain has TRBV28 and TRBJ1-5; TRBD1 matches 9 bases. The CDR3 contains 21 residues. V was pared by 3 bases and J by 0 bases, with 18 bases of the junction left unmatched. Germline CDR1 reads MDHEN; CDR2 reads SYDVKM. The CDR3 nucleotides read TGTGCCAGCAGTTTTAGGCCGTGGCGCGGGACAGGGCGCCTTAGCAATCAGCCCCAGCATTTT. Translating it yields CASSFRPWRGTGRLSNQPQHF.

The chain is built from TRBV28 and TRBJ2-7, with 9 bases matching TRBD2. V lost 6 bases, J lost 0 bases, and 6 bases stayed unmatched. Germline CDR1 MDHEN, CDR2 SYDVKM. This CDR3 spans 15 amino acids. CDR3 coding DNA: TGTGCCAGCAGCCCCGCACTAGCGGGCTCCTACGAGCAGTACTTC. This translates into CASSPALAGSYEQYF.

This rearrangement joins TRBV12-2 to TRBJ2-5; the D call TRBD2 from the table was never checked on the DNA. TRBV12-2 is marked as a pseudogene. CDR3 length: 15 amino acids. The CDR3 DNA sequence: TGTGCAAGTCGCCCTGTCCTAGCGGGTAAAGAGACCCAGTACTTC. This encodes CASRPVLAGKETQYF.

The chain joins TRBV5-1 to TRBJ1-1, with unresolved D. V dropped 2 bases and J dropped 4 bases, with 9 bases sitting between them. This CDR3 has 13 amino acids. Looked up from germline, CDR1 is SGHRS and CDR2 is YFSETQ. The CDR3 region is CASSLGGSTEAFF. The CDR3 DNA follows: TGCGCCAGCAGCTTAGGAGGGAGCACTGAAGCTTTCTTT.

This rearrangement joins TRBV6-6 to TRBJ2-1; 9 nucleotides align to TRBD1. The CDR3 loop spans 13 amino acids. Germline V CDR1 and CDR2: MNHNY, SVGAGI (reference sequence). Trimming took 8 bases from V and 6 from J; bases not matched to a gene: 5. DNA for the CDR3: TGTGCCAGCCGGGACAGGGATGGCAATGAGCAGTTCTTC. Protein sequence: CASRDRDGNEQFF.

A word on this clone: Different DNA sequences within this sample yield the same CDR3. V is TRBV19 and J is TRBJ2-2; perhaps D is TRBD1 or TRBD2 (5 bases each). The CDR3 extends over 14 amino acids. V lost 1 base and J 4 bases, leaving 7 bases between the germline ends. Germline CDR1 LNHDA, CDR2 SQIVND (reference sequence). CDR3 sequence: CASSIVGGTGELFF. The DNA for the CDR3 is TGTGCCAGTAGTATAGTTGGGGGCACCGGGGAGCTGTTTTTT.

The chain joins TRBV7-9 to TRBJ2-3; TRBD2 aligns across 11 bases. Unmatched junction bases numbered 2, after V lost 2 bases and J lost 1 base. Looked up from germline, CDR1 is SEHNR and CDR2 is FQNEAQ (reference sequence). The CDR3 contains 16 residues. The CDR3 sequence is CASSLTSGSGTDTQYF. The DNA of the CDR3 is TGTGCCAGCAGCTTAACTAGCGGGAGTGGCACAGATACGCAGTATTTT.